Below, 4 T cell receptor beta chains from the same sample are listed, as sequenced in a study of blood T cell repertoires in COVID-19. Sequencing was performed with immunoSEQ multiplex PCR; in TCRdb, only in-frame clones are kept and a portion is missing. The top ten hold 8.2% of the sample, which has 150,000 or so clones, 85% to 90% seen once. Sequencing input: peripheral blood. The source is a woman between 55 and 75 years old with acute or convalescent COVID-19.

The rearrangement links TRBV28 to TRBJ2-5; D possibly corresponds to TRBD1 (6 bases). Germline lookup yields CDR1 MDHEN and CDR2 SYDVKM. The CDR3 runs 15 residues. The V end lost 7 bases, the J end lost 1 base, and 16 bases lay between the germline ends. The CDR3 nucleotides read TGTGCCAGCACCAAACTCGACAGGCGCCAAGAGACCCAGTACTTC. Amino acids: CASTKLDRRQETQYF. Variable domain in full (rest from reference TRBV28 and TRBJ2-5): DVKVTQSSRYLVKRTGEKVFLECVQDMDHENMFWYRQDPGLGLRLIYFSYDVKMKEKGDIPEGYSVSREKKERFSLILESASTNQTSMYLCASTKLDRRQETQYFGPGTRLLVL.

This chain links TRBV6-2 or TRBV6-3 with TRBJ1-5; no firm D call. Germline loops: CDR1 MNHEY, CDR2 SVGEGT. The V gene lost 2 bases and the J gene lost 3 bases, with 14 bases spanning the gap. The CDR3 is 16 residues long. CDR3 in DNA: TGTGCCAGCAGTTACCCCGATCTACGACTCAATCAGCCCCAGCATTTT. Protein product: CASSYPDLRLNQPQHF.

The chain joins TRBV11-3 to TRBJ2-5; 8 nucleotides match TRBD1. V lost 5 bases and J lost 4; bases outside the gene matches: 9. Germline assignment: CDR1 SGHNT and CDR2 YENEEA. CDR3 length equals 15 residues. For the CDR3, the DNA is TGTGCCAGCAGCCCTAGGACAGGGTTTGGAGAGACCCAGTACTTC. It encodes CASSPRTGFGETQYF.

This chain uses TRBV5-4 with TRBJ1-2; TRBD1 is a possible D gene (6 bases). The CDR3 has 14 residues. Looked up from germline, CDR1 is SGHNT and CDR2 is YYREEE (reference sequence). V was pared by 5 bases and J by 4 bases, with 15 bases between. CDR3 DNA sequence: TGTGCCAGCAGACCTTCAGGGGATCCCTATGGCTACACCTTC. It specifies CASRPSGDPYGYTF.